This TCR beta chain was documented in a study of Graves' ophthalmopathy and Graves' hyperthyroidism (dated by TCRdb to the late 2010s). With regard to the full study: Hyperthyroidism was considered stable if no progression to ophthalmopathy occurred within 18 months of follow-up. In about 6 hyperthyroidism patients, T-cell repertoires of thyroid tissue and blood were compared. Following sampling, methimazole starting at 30 mg daily was administered to hyperthyroidism patients, and high-dose intravenous methylprednisolone was administered to ophthalmopathy patients. In total, 135 blood samples were TCR-sequenced: some 40 ophthalmopathy, some 75 hyperthyroidism and about 17 hyperthyroidism-to-ophthalmopathy patients. A discovery set of 100 patients (43 ophthalmopathy, 57 stable hyperthyroidism) was enrolled to explore V-J signatures distinguishing ophthalmopathy from hyperthyroidism. To tell Graves' ophthalmopathy apart from Graves' hyperthyroidism, and to predict which patients would progress to ophthalmopathy, the study relied on TCR beta repertoire signatures. For independent validation, a separate cohort was made up of some 19 hyperthyroidism patients plus 17 patients who later progressed from hyperthyroidism to ophthalmopathy. General study outcomes and caveats: Most of the expanded thyroid clonotypes with a frequency above 0.001 were also detected in blood, and it was suggested that the thyroid immune response may be reflected by blood repertoires. In validation, the model predicted ophthalmopathy progression with over 60% sensitivity and roughly 78% specificity; some 13 predicted patients were CT-confirmed with GO in a median of roughly 6.8 months. In cross-validation, the 13-signature model distinguished ophthalmopathy from stable hyperthyroidism with 87.88% sensitivity and about 81% specificity, while in the test set the corresponding values were roughly 80% and 75%. Sample size was not predetermined statistically, and investigators were not blinded to group allocation.

Hyperthyroidism patients were newly diagnosed, were aged 18 to 65 years, and had a disease duration under 2 months. Patients with other autoimmune diseases, uncontrolled infections, pregnancy or lactation were excluded. Clinical symptoms, serum thyroxine, TRAb, thyroid ultrasound and orbital computed tomography were used for diagnosis. Total RNA was extracted with Trizol reagent and quality-checked on an Agilent 2100 Bioanalyzer. In its sample, this clonotype was seen a few times. Its antigen specificity is not known. Nothing much larger sits one base from this clone, and base qualities are not available. For repertoire sequencing, the TCR beta CDR3 regions were amplified from RNA transcripts. HTBI primers and the Qiagen OneStep RT-PCR kit were used in a first-round RT-PCR, which was followed by a second-round multiplex PCR, size selection and purification. Sequencing of the libraries was carried out on an Illumina HiSeq2000 in paired-end mode with 100 bp reads. The authors processed their data as follows. SOAPnuke was used to process the reads, removing any read that contained adapters or uncalled bases, had a mean Phred below 15, or lacked an exact match to the constant primer or identifier. COPE v1.2.5 was used to merge high-quality paired reads. Unique nucleotide sequences were defined as clonotypes and aligned to IMGT TRB V, D and J references using MiTCR v1.1. Only V-J combinations with frequency above 0.0001 were analysed, covering approximately 99% of repertoires. A TCR clonal expansion and chaos score per V-J combination was defined as the ratio of F50 clonal expansion to chaos observed in the TCRdist matrix. Features were reduced by Welch's t-statistics and random forest to around 13 V-J combinations, which fed a naive Bayes classifier. The Morisita-Horn index was used to measure how similar the thyroid and blood repertoires were. Starting from the raw public reads, TCRdb applied fastp trimming at Q25, assembled clones with MiXCR and retained in-frame beta chains. CDR3 protein duplicates are merged, each entry listing the most common genes and DNA. V and J calls and clone size were set by TCRdb, not the authors. The table for this sample lists about 1.2 million distinct CDR3 sequences; roughly 35% of them were counted only once. The ten largest clones capture around 10% of the sample.

The CDR3, cysteine through phenylalanine, is 13 amino acids long. The sequence is cut down to CDR3 DNA, 39 bases in frame from base 1. V and J lose 8 bases and 0 bases, and a span of 11 bases separates them. The germline V gene yields WSHSY for CDR1 and SAAADI for CDR2. The chain uses TRBV10-2 and TRBJ2-7; the D gene is not confidently resolved. Sample: peripheral blood or thyroid tissue (not recorded which). The clonotype originates from an adult man with Graves' hyperthyroidism. The CDR3 protein sequence reads: CASGWPSSYEQYF. The DNA sequence reads TGCGCCAGCGGGTGGCCTTCCTCCTACGAGCAGTACTTC.